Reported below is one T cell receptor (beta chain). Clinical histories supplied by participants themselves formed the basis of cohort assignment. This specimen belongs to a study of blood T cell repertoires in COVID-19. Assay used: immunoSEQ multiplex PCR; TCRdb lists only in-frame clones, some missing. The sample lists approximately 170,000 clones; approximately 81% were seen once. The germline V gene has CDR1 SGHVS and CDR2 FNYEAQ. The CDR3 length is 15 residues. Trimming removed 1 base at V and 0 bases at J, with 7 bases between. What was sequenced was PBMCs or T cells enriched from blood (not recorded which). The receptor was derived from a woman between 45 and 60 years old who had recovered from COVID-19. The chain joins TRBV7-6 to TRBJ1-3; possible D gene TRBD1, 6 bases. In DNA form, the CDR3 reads TGTGCCAGCAGCTTAGGACAGGTCTCTGGAAACACCATATATTTT. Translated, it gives CASSLGQVSGNTIYF. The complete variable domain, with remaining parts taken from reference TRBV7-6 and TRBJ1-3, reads GAGVSQSPRYKVTKRGQDVALRCDPISGHVSLYWYRQALGQGPEFLTYFNYEAQQDKSGLPNDRFSAERPEGSISTLTIQRTEQRDSAMYRCASSLGQVSGNTIYFGEGSWLTVV.